This T cell receptor (beta chain) derives from a study of T cell changes during pregnancy in multiple sclerosis. TCRdb's copy holds only in-frame clones and misses some; the assay was immunoSEQ multiplex PCR. The sample lists roughly 20,000 clones, roughly nine tenths occurring once. The CDR3 runs to 19 residues. Germline CDR1 and CDR2: LGHNA and YNFKEQ. V trimming: 5 bases; J trimming: 2 bases; junction bases outside the gene matches: 10. The sample consisted of CD8+ T cells from peripheral blood mononuclear cells, taken in the third trimester of pregnancy. This chain connects TRBV4-2 to TRBJ2-1; 15 positions agree with TRBD2. The TCR sequence derives from a female donor in good health, enrolled as a control in a pregnancy study. DNA of the CDR3: TGTGCCAGCAGCGGATCCGGGACTAGCGGGGGGCGGACCTACAATGAGCAGTTCTTC. Protein product: CASSGSGTSGGRTYNEQFF.